These 6 T cell receptor beta chains originate from one sample sequenced in a study of cytomegalovirus exposure and HLA in healthy donors. Use of 60 Vbeta and 13 Jbeta primers characterized the PCR. Here immunoSEQ multiplex PCR was the method, and the copy in TCRdb shows in-frame clones only, minus some. Of about 160,000 clones in the sample, about three quarters were seen once. The source material was PBMCs. These receptors were taken from a female donor in good health and CMV-seronegative.

V usage is TRBV6-5 and J usage is TRBJ1-2; D not certain. The CDR3 is 11 residues long. Trimming removed 5 bases from V and 4 bases from J, with 5 bases in between. CDR1 MNHEY and CDR2 SVGAGI come from the germline V gene. The DNA for the CDR3 is TGTGCCAGCAGTAACATCTATGGCTACACCTTC. Its translation is CASSNIYGYTF.

The chain employs TRBV5-5 and TRBJ1-4; D perhaps matches TRBD1 (6 bases). Trimming removed 7 bases from V and 8 bases from J, with 24 bases in between. Germline V gene lookup returns CDR1 SGHKS and CDR2 YYEKEE (reference sequence). This CDR3 spans 16 amino acids. The CDR3: CASSNGQTVEREKLFF. The CDR3 bases are TGTGCCAGCTCTAACGGACAGACCGTCGAGCGGGAAAAACTGTTTTTT. The full variable domain, its missing parts supplied by reference TRBV5-5 and TRBJ1-4, is DAGVTQSPTHLIKTRGQQVTLRCSPISGHKSVSWYQQVLGQGPQFIFQYYEKEERGRGNFPDRFSARQFPNYSSELNVNALLLGDSALYLCASSNGQTVEREKLFFGSGTQLSVL.

The V and J genes are TRBV7-9 and TRBJ1-1; TRBD1 is a possible D gene (5 bases). CDR3 length: 14 residues. The V gene lost 5 bases and the J gene lost 5 bases, with 15 bases spanning the gap. From germline, CDR1 is SEHNR and CDR2 FQNEAQ (reference sequence). CDR3: CASSGQQGLTEAFF. The CDR3 coding sequence is TGTGCCAGCAGCGGGCAGCAGGGACTGACTGAAGCTTTCTTT.

The J gene is TRBJ1-1, the V gene TRBV10-3; 7 bases line up with TRBD1. CDR1 and CDR2 (germline): ENHRY, SYGVKD. This CDR3 is built from 14 residues. V shed 5 bases, J shed 1 base, and the junction held 4 bases outside the gene matches. CDR3 coding DNA: TGTGCCATCAGTCCGGACAGGTCGAACACTGAAGCTTTCTTT. The encoded protein is CAISPDRSNTEAFF.

The rearrangement links TRBV13 to TRBJ2-5; no clear D. The CDR3 sequence is 13 residues long. The V gene's germline CDR1 is PRHDT and CDR2 FYEKMQ (reference sequence). The germline V and J ends were trimmed by 1 base and 5 bases, with 8 bases remaining between them. Written as DNA, the CDR3 is TGTGCCAGCAGCTTAGTTTCCCGGGAGACCCAGTACTTC. The encoded protein is CASSLVSRETQYF.

The chain joins TRBV19 to TRBJ2-5; D remains ambiguous. Germline lookup yields CDR1 LNHDA and CDR2 SQIVND (reference sequence). V was clipped by 4 bases and J by 3 bases, with 6 bases between them. CDR3 length: 12 residues. DNA for the CDR3: TGTGCCAGTAGTAGCTATAAAGAGACCCAGTACTTC. It codes for CASSSYKETQYF.